The rows below give T cell receptor beta chains drawn from one sample of a study of T cells in Graves' hyperthyroidism and ophthalmopathy. MiXCR, run by TCRdb on the multiplex PCR reads, gives a single entry per CDR3 protein. The table lists hundreds of thousands of distinct CDR3 sequences, 46% of them singletons, with approximately 8.2% in the top ten. The sequencing input was peripheral blood or thyroid tissue (not recorded which). The source is a woman aged 18-29 years with Graves' hyperthyroidism. The conserved cysteine and the conserved F or W are not part of the CDR3 here.

v_gene	j_gene	CDR3aa
TRBV20-1	TRBJ1-6	SARDNYSPLH
TRBV2	TRBJ2-5	ASSLGEAGGRETQY
TRBV7-2	TRBJ2-7	ASSLVWGEGEQY
TRBV7-3	TRBJ1-6	ASSSTDNSPLH
TRBV10-3	TRBJ2-7	ATKRLAGLDEQY
TRBV20-1	TRBJ2-2	SARGTSDTGELF
TRBV5-1	TRBJ2-5	ASSSGQYAGETQY
TRBV15	TRBJ2-6	ATSRTTNYGANVLT
TRBV6-5	TRBJ2-7	ASSYYAGSSYEQY
TRBV9	TRBJ1-3	ASSDRDRGYTIY
TRBV7-2	TRBJ2-7	ASSRAGGYEQY
TRBV10-3	TRBJ1-5	AISESLGGAQPQH
TRBV20-1	TRBJ1-4	SARRTGTNEKLF
TRBV2	TRBJ1-1	ASRQDNRGSAF
TRBV29-1	TRBJ2-7	SGGTYEQY
TRBV24-1	TRBJ1-2	ATSEGSDYGYT
TRBV6-1	TRBJ1-4	ASSPGSLNEKLF
TRBV10-3	TRBJ1-6	AIRGQAASPLH
TRBV7-2	TRBJ1-3	ASSLGQPFSGNTIY